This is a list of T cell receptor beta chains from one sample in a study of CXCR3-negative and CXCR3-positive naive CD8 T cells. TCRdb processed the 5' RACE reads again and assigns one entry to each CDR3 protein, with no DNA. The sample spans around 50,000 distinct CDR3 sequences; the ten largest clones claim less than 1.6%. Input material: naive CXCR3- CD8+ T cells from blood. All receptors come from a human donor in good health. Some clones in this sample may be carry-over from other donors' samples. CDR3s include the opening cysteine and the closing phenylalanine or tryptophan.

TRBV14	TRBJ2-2	CASSQDHAPGELFF
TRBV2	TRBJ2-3	CASSDRGRTDTQYF
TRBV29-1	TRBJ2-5	CSANTPIQETQYF
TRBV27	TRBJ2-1	CASSSGGGPQFF
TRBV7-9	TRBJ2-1	CASRWTSGGASSYNEQFF
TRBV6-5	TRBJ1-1	CASSPQDILNTEAFF
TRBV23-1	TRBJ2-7	CASSQSETYYEQYF
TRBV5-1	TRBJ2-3	CASRPIPGTPSTDTQYF
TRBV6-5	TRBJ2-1	CASSYRLAGAYEQFF
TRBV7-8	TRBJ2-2	CASTNRPGLNTGELFF
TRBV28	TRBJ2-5	CASSLFGGNQETQYF
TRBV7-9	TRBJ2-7	CASNHWQGSSYEQYF
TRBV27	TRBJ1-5	CASSSSIRNQPQHF
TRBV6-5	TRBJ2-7	CASSYTTGTGLYEQYF
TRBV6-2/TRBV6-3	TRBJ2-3	CASSYNFGVAGETKDTQYF
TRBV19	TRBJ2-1	CASSIDRVGSSYNEQFF
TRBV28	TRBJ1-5	CASSPSPDRSNQPQHF
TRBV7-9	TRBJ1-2	CASSLGSDYGYTF
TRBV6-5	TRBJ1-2	CASSYSGTNYGYTF
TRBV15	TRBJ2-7	CATSREGDGSYEQYF
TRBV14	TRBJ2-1	CASSTRDSGRDEQFF
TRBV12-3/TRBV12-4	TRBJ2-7	CASSATGAESEQYF
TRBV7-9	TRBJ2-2	CATTTANTGELFF
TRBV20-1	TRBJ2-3	CSASDDRDLYF
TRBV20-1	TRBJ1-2	CSARDRGSYGYTF
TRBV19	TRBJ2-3	CATRGWDTDTQYF
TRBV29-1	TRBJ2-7	CSVERPGGGQVDEQYF
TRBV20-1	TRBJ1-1	CSAAGTVNTEAFF
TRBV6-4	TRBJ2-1	CASSVGDKGEQCF
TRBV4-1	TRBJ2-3	CASSHSIRSTDTQYF
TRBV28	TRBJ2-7	CASSFGQHYEQYF
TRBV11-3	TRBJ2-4	CASSGLGQDDKYF
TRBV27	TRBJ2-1	CASSLIPPTVLQFF
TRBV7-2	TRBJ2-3	CASSFPADNTDTQYF
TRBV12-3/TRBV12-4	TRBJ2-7	CASSTGTYEQYF
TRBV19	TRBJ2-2	CASSSTLGMFNTGELFF
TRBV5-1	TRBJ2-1	CASILGDEQFF
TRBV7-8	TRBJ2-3	CASSLGEDTQYF
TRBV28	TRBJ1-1	CASSRSWGLTEAFF
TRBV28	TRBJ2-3	CASSHLMGAHSTDTQYF
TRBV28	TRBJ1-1	CASTPREGTEAFF
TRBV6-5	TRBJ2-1	CASSYTGVDNEQFF
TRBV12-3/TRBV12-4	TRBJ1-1	CASSLQRLNTEAFF
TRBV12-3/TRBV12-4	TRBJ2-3	CASSYGPAGDTQYF
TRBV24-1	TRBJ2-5	CATSDSLGDRGDQETQYF
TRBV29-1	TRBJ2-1	CSVGQDNEQFF
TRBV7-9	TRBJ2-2	CASSSTSNTGELFF
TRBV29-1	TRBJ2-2	CSVDQIYTGELFF